This T cell receptor beta chain came from a study of blood T cell repertoires in COVID-19. In the study overall: PBMCs, B-cell-depleted T cells, or T cells were the source of the cDNA or gDNA that made up the material.

Clinical history reported by participants formed the basis on which cohorts were assigned. The recovered donors of Cohort 3 showed two negative PCRs, clearance, or symptom resolution. Authors' analysis steps: Quantification of nucleated cells was approximated via reference gene primer amplification. The table came from immunoSEQ multiplex PCR; TCRdb's copy has only in-frame clones and leaves some out. From that table come the V and J calls and clone size; the DNA was used to work out D and trimming. The data show around 400,000 clones, less than 90% seen once. V trimming: 3 bases; J trimming: 5 bases; junction bases outside the gene matches: 8. The CDR3 runs to 16 residues. CDR1 MGHDK and CDR2 SYGVNS come from the germline V gene.

Sequencing input: PBMCs or T cells enriched from blood (not recorded which). This clonotype originated in a woman aged 50 to 60 who had recovered from COVID-19. The chain uses TRBV25-1 and TRBJ2-3, with 10 nucleotides matching TRBD1. As DNA, the CDR3 is TGTGCCAGCAGTGAGCAGACAGGGGGCCTAGGAGATACGCAGTATTTT. Encoded protein: CASSEQTGGLGDTQYF.